The sequence of this T cell receptor (beta chain) was determined in a study of regulatory T cells in long-lasting Graves disease. Looking at the study overall: Graves' patients, newly diagnosed, had taken antithyroid drugs under 3 months.

Time point: newly diagnosed GD, antithyroid drugs for less than 3 months. PBMCs were the source of the RNA used for TCR sequencing. Arm-PCR of CDR3 regions and iRepertoire HTBI primers were the basis on which TCR beta libraries were built. TCRdb reprocessed the multiplex PCR reads via MiXCR and lists one record per CDR3 protein. Of 440,000 or so distinct CDR3 sequences listed, roughly 15% were seen once; the top ten hold over 8.5%. This clonotype was recorded many times. The same data also went into a second study, on T cells in Graves' hyperthyroidism and ophthalmopathy. That source adds: Subjects aged 18 to 65 presented with newly diagnosed hyperthyroidism of less than 2 months' duration. Diagnosis rested on symptoms, serum thyroxine and TRAb, thyroid ultrasound, and orbital computed tomography.

The sequence was obtained from a woman aged 25 to 39 with Graves disease. The sample consisted of peripheral blood mononuclear cells (PBMCs), taken at new diagnosis, from a patient treated with antithyroid drugs.

CDR3 in DNA: TGCGCCAGCAGCTTTGAGGGGAACTATGGCTACACCTTC. Protein sequence: CASSFEGNYGYTF. The chain combines TRBV5-1 with TRBJ1-2; tentative D call: TRBD1 (5 bases). This CDR3 contains 13 residues. The V end was cut by 2 bases, the J end by 2 bases, with 7 bases between. Germline V lookup: CDR1 SGHRS, CDR2 YFSETQ.